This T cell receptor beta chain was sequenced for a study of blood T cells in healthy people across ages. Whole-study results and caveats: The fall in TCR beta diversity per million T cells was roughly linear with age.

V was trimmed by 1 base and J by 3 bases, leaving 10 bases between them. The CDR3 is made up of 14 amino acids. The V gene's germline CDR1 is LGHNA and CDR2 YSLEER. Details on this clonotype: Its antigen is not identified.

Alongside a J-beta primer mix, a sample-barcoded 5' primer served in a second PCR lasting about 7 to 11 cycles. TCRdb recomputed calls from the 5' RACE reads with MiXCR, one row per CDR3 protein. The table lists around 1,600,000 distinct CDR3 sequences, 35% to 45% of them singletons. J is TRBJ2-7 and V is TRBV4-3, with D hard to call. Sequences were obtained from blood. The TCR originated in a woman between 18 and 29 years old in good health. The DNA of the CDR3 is TGCGCCAGCAGCCAAGCAAGGTGGAACTACGAGCAGTACTTC. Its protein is CASSQARWNYEQYF.